The TCR beta chain under discussion was sequenced for a study of shared clonotypes between healthy human individuals. Notes on the study in general: Sampling used blood alone; tissue repertoires probably differ.

In regard to this clone: The target antigen is unknown.

Healthy HIV-negative adults without recent acute infections or vaccinations served as donors. Here immunoSEQ multiplex PCR was the method, and the copy in TCRdb shows in-frame clones only, minus some. The profile shows around 700,000 clones, over 65% of them singletons. Germline-derived CDR1 and CDR2 are MGHRA and YSYEKL. The germline V and J ends were trimmed by 3 bases and 0 bases, with 10 bases remaining between them. This CDR3 region has 15 residues. The sample was memory CD4+ T cells sorted from blood. The subset is: CD45RA-negative fraction. This TCR was sampled from a woman aged 25 to 39 in good health. The chain uses TRBV4-1 and TRBJ2-3; D perhaps matches TRBD2 (6 bases). This CDR3 is CASSHVAASTDTQYF. DNA for the CDR3: TGCGCCAGCAGCCACGTAGCGGCTAGCACAGATACGCAGTATTTT.